This T cell receptor beta chain derives from a study of cytomegalovirus exposure and HLA in healthy donors. Background on the study: In an early release, HLA-typed donors contributed 77 million or so unique TCR sequences.

CDR3 length: 14 residues. Germline CDR1 MGHDK, CDR2 SYGVNS. V trimming: 4 bases; J trimming: 4 bases; junction bases outside the gene matches: 2. PCR used 60 Vbeta primers and 13 Jbeta primers. TCRdb's table, derived via immunoSEQ multiplex PCR, lists solely in-frame clones and lacks some. The sample shows roughly 110,000 clones, 74% of them seen only once. Sequenced input: PBMCs. The receptor's source is a woman aged 35 to 49 in good health and CMV-seropositive. This rearrangement joins TRBV25-1 to TRBJ2-3, with 10 positions matching TRBD2. CDR3 bases: TGTGCCAGCAGTGTAGCGGGGGGTGCAGATACGCAGTATTTT. Translated, it gives CASSVAGGADTQYF.